The present T cell receptor (beta chain) was sequenced within a study of T cells in tumors after PD-1 blockade (dated 2019 in TCRdb). Background for the entire study: Exclusion criteria were prior checkpoint blockade, use of systemic immunosuppressants, or recent radiotherapy or other anti-cancer therapy within 4 weeks. Pembrolizumab 200 mg every 3 weeks or cemiplimab 350 mg every 2 weeks was administered to patients. Some patients also continued taking vismodegib 150 mg daily during anti-PD-1 treatment. On average, peripheral blood samples yielded under 40,000 unique clonotypes and roughly 100,000 TCR templates (range roughly 24,000-280,000). Using site-matched tumors from BCC or SCC patients sampled before and after anti-PD-1 therapy, the study carried out paired single-cell RNA and TCR sequencing. To compare clonotypes in blood and tumor, bulk TCR sequencing was done on about 9 peripheral blood samples taken from 4 or 5 patients. Clinical response was assessed using RECIST version 1.1.

Reading the label with the study, this specimen's time point is: before anti-PD-1 therapy. Genomic DNA extracted from tumor biopsies or peripheral blood was used for bulk TCRbeta sequencing, with input ranging from roughly 616 ng to 6,004 ng. Every patient had histologically proven advanced or metastatic basal or squamous cell carcinoma and was a poor candidate for surgical resection. Of the approximately twelve patients making up the basal cell carcinoma cohort, 7 to 9 underwent bulk tumor TCR sequencing. The immunoSEQ platform was used for deep TCRbeta sequencing. From the authors' description of their analysis: For further analysis, only productive rearrangements were exported from the immunoSEQ Analyzer. T cell phenotypes were assigned to bulk TCRbeta clonotypes by matching the clonotypes to single-cell RNA+TCR-seq clones with the same TCRbeta sequence. Tumor enrichment of a clone was calculated by dividing the clone's tumor frequency by the clone's PBMC frequency, both taken from bulk TCR sequencing. GLIPH was used to sort TCRs into specificity groups, which are clusters of distinct TCRs that likely recognize common antigens through shared CDR3 motifs. TCRdb holds this immuneACCESS table with in-frame rearrangements only. Some clones are missing; in checked studies, unresolved V genes explain under half, and the rest has no known cause. V, J and clone size are taken as reported in that table, and D and trimming were inferred from the DNA itself. Present in this sample are roughly 50,000 clones, about 84% of which were seen just once. The top ten clones comprise less than 5% of the sample.

Results the study describes overall, beyond this receptor: Where the novel T cell clones came from was not determined, and possible sources could include lymphoid organs or rare unexpanded clones inside the tumor or in the tumor periphery. Roughly 41% of tumor TCR clonotypes were detected in blood, and some novel exhausted tumor clones were observed in pre-treatment blood, which was taken as suggesting peripheral recruitment.

Details on this clone: Its recognized antigen is unknown. Per-base quality was not reported, and no clone a single base away is much larger than it.

The germline ends are 9 bases apart after V is trimmed by 8 bases and J by 4 bases. CDR1 and CDR2, looked up from the germline V gene (reference sequence), are LNHDA and SQIVND. Counted from cysteine to phenylalanine, this CDR3 has 12 amino acids. The entry retains the CDR3 DNA only, 36 bases that are in frame from base 1. The starting material was PBMCs, obtained before anti-PD-1 treatment. The chain is made from TRBV19 and TRBJ1-5, with the D gene not confidently named. The receptor was isolated from a human donor with basal cell carcinoma. The CDR3 in this case is CASALSNQPQHF. The nucleotide sequence reads TGTGCCAGTGCTTTGTCGAATCAGCCCCAGCATTTT. This CDR3, with the reference TRBV19 and TRBJ1-5 proteins standing in past its ends, gives the full variable domain DGGITQSPKYLFRKEGQNVTLSCEQNLNHDAMYWYRQDPGQGLRLIYYSQIVNDFQKGDIAEGYSVSREKKESFPLTVTSAQKNPTAFYLCASALSNQPQHFGDGTRLSIL.